This T cell receptor (beta chain) originates from a study of blood T cell repertoires in COVID-19. Study background: There were acute and convalescent COVID-19 samples, and they came from the United States, Italy and Spain.

In the original workflow: Cell counts per sample came from amplifying reference gene primers. Profiled with immunoSEQ multiplex PCR; TCRdb holds only in-frame clones, not every one. V and J calls and clone size are as listed in that table; D and trimming were resolved from the DNA. The sample holds fewer than 60,000 clones, 70% to 85% seen once. Germline CDR1 and CDR2: MDHEN and SYDVKM. The CDR3 has 12 residues. V lost 3 bases and J lost 12, with 12 bases in between. The TCR originated in a man in his 70s with acute or convalescent COVID-19. The sequenced sample was peripheral blood. The genes are TRBV28 and TRBJ2-1; D might be TRBD1 (6 bases). CDR3 coding DNA: TGTGCCAGCAGTTTTTTAAGGGGGAGGCAGTTCTTC. Its protein is CASSFLRGRQFF.